These T cell receptor beta chains were read from a single sample in a study of CD8 T cells in ankylosing spondylitis. TCRdb used MiXCR to reprocess the 5' RACE reads, holding one entry per CDR3 protein. Of under 250,000 distinct CDR3 sequences in the sample, roughly 25% were seen once. Sequencing used blood, either unsorted or a sorted T cell fraction (not recorded which). The receptors stem from a male donor with ankylosing spondylitis or in good health (not recorded which). Each CDR3 is given with its conserved first and last residue. A D gene is named only where the DNA matches it firmly. Some rows have no size entry. The others give once, few or many, or a class for an expanded clone.

abundance	j_gene	d_gene	v_gene	CDR3aa	CDR3nt
.	TRBJ2-3	TRBD2	TRBV20-1	CSAPRAGSTDTQYF	TGCAGTGCTCCCCGAGCGGGGAGCACAGATACGCAGTATTTT
.	TRBJ1-2	.	TRBV2	CASSRLGTDSDYGYTF	TGTGCCAGCAGTCGCCTCGGGACGGACTCCGACTATGGCTACACCTTC
.	TRBJ2-3	TRBD2	TRBV6-5	CASSYSASGDTQYF	TGTGCCAGCAGTTACTCGGCTAGCGGAGATACGCAGTATTTT
few	TRBJ2-5	.	TRBV20-1	CSATHPGKSQETQYF	TGCAGTGCTACTCATCCGGGGAAATCCCAAGAGACCCAGTACTTC
.	TRBJ2-2	.	TRBV12-3/TRBV12-4	CASSLLVTGTGELFF	TGTGCCAGCAGTTTACTAGTGACTGGGACCGGGGAGCTGTTTTTT
many	TRBJ2-1	.	TRBV5-1	CASTPGQNYNEQFF	TGCGCCAGCACCCCGGGACAAAACTACAATGAGCAGTTCTTC
.	TRBJ1-2	TRBD1	TRBV5-1	CASSHGQGGYTF	TGCGCCAGCAGCCATGGACAGGGTGGCTACACCTTC
many	TRBJ2-7	.	TRBV20-1	CSASPTSTGYEQYF	TGCAGTGCTAGCCCTACCTCGACAGGCTACGAGCAGTACTTC
.	TRBJ2-2	TRBD2	TRBV20-1	CSAGPLAENTGELFF	TGCAGTGCTGGCCCACTAGCGGAGAACACCGGGGAGCTGTTTTTT
many	TRBJ1-4	TRBD1	TRBV29-1	CSALSAGQGNEKLFF	TGCAGCGCTCTATCTGCCGGACAGGGGAATGAAAAACTGTTTTTT
.	TRBJ2-1	.	TRBV7-2	CASSTKSSYNEQFF	TGTGCCAGCTCCACCAAGAGCTCCTACAATGAGCAGTTCTTC
few	TRBJ2-6	.	TRBV4-3	CASSQGGAGANVLTF	TGCGCCAGCAGCCAAGGGGGGGCTGGGGCCAACGTCCTGACTTTC
.	TRBJ2-7	.	TRBV7-3	CASSSQRRVFLGASSYEQYF	TGTGCCAGCAGCTCGCAACGGCGGGTTTTCCTCGGGGCGAGCTCCTACGAGCAGTACTTC
many	TRBJ2-5	TRBD1	TRBV9	CASSVDRAPQETQYF	TGTGCCAGCAGCGTTGACAGGGCCCCGCAAGAGACCCAGTACTTC
.	TRBJ2-6	.	TRBV12-3/TRBV12-4	CASSLFSSGANVLTF	TGTGCCAGCAGTTTATTTTCCTCTGGGGCCAACGTCCTGACTTTC
few	TRBJ2-7	TRBD1	TRBV20-1	CSARMDRDRGLEQYF	TGCAGTGCTCGCATGGACCGGGACAGGGGGCTCGAGCAGTACTTC
many	TRBJ2-7	.	TRBV5-1	CASSLVGSQNSYEQYF	TGCGCCAGCAGCTTGGTTGGCAGCCAAAACTCCTACGAGCAGTACTTC
once	TRBJ1-2	.	TRBV6-2/TRBV6-3	CASSAMNYGYTF	TGTGCCAGCAGCGCTATGAACTATGGCTACACCTTC
many	TRBJ2-1	.	TRBV28	CASSRSQGRGEQFF	TGTGCCAGCAGCCGTTCACAGGGTAGGGGTGAGCAGTTCTTC
many	TRBJ2-7	.	TRBV14	CASSSWTRAGYEQYF	TGTGCCAGCAGCTCGTGGACCAGGGCAGGCTACGAGCAGTACTTC
many	TRBJ1-5	.	TRBV6-1	CASSQDSFSNQPQHF	TGTGCCAGCAGCCAGGACAGTTTTAGCAATCAGCCCCAGCATTTT
many	TRBJ1-4	.	TRBV7-9	CASSLDATNEKLFF	TGTGCCAGCAGCTTGGACGCAACTAATGAAAAACTGTTTTTT
many	TRBJ2-2	TRBD2	TRBV15	CATSRDLGSGSGGELFF	TGTGCCACCAGCAGAGATCTCGGTAGCGGGAGCGGCGGGGAGCTGTTTTTT
many	TRBJ2-3	.	TRBV28	CASSPARDTQYF	TGTGCCAGCAGTCCGGCCAGGGATACGCAGTATTTT
many	TRBJ1-5	.	TRBV20-1	CSAGPPTGNNQPQHF	TGCAGTGCTGGACCACCCACAGGAAACAATCAGCCCCAGCATTTT
once	TRBJ2-5	.	TRBV12-3/TRBV12-4	CASSLAMETQYF	TGTGCCAGCAGTTTAGCGATGGAGACCCAGTACTTC
.	TRBJ2-1	TRBD2	TRBV29-1	CSARLAGGPYNEQFF	TGCAGCGCAAGACTAGCGGGAGGTCCCTACAATGAGCAGTTCTTC
.	TRBJ2-1	.	TRBV12-3/TRBV12-4	CASNRLGSYNEQFF	TGTGCCAGCAACCGCCTGGGCTCCTACAATGAGCAGTTCTTC
.	TRBJ1-5	.	TRBV12-3/TRBV12-4	CASSFSGYNQPQHF	TGTGCCAGCAGTTTTTCAGGTTATAATCAGCCCCAGCATTTT
many	TRBJ2-7	.	TRBV11-2	CASSLSGGLKSEQYF	TGTGCCAGCAGCTTGAGTGGCGGATTGAAAAGCGAGCAGTACTTC
few	TRBJ2-3	.	TRBV20-1	CSASPTSTDTQYF	TGCAGTGCTAGCCCGACAAGCACAGATACGCAGTATTTT
few	TRBJ2-4	.	TRBV21-1	CASSKVKRKRGRFQNIQYF	TGTGCCAGCAGCAAAGTGAAGAGGAAGAGGGGTCGATTCCAAAACATTCAGTACTTC
.	TRBJ1-1	.	TRBV12-3/TRBV12-4	CASSRQDLNTEAFF	TGTGCCAGCAGTCGACAGGATCTGAACACTGAAGCTTTCTTT
many	TRBJ2-3	.	TRBV5-5	CASSFQGSTDTQYF	TGTGCCAGCAGCTTCCAGGGGTCCACAGATACGCAGTATTTT
many	TRBJ2-1	.	TRBV5-1	CASSPEGAGPNEQFF	TGCGCCAGCAGCCCGGAGGGGGCGGGACCCAATGAGCAGTTCTTC
.	TRBJ2-5	.	TRBV20-1	CSALGTDGKETQYF	TGCAGTGCTCTGGGTACAGACGGCAAAGAGACCCAGTACTTC
.	TRBJ2-7	.	TRBV12-3/TRBV12-4	CASSRFGAGVNEQYF	TGTGCCAGCAGTCGCTTTGGGGCAGGGGTAAACGAGCAGTACTTC